This record concerns one T cell receptor beta chain sequence. Treatment reported: some 20 received Ad26.COV2.S at low or high dose, single or two shots; 5 received placebo; per-sample allocation not given. Day 63 after the first injection of vaccine or placebo was the sampling time. Here immunoSEQ multiplex PCR was the method, and the copy in TCRdb shows in-frame clones only, minus some. The sample shows around 450,000 clones, approximately 87% of them seen only once. The data were obtained in a study of Ad26.COV2.S vaccination and SARS-CoV-2 variants. Study information: Ad26.COV2.S was injected intramuscularly once or twice, 56 days apart.

Looked up from germline, CDR1 is SGHRS and CDR2 is YFSETQ. The length of the CDR3 is 15 residues. V lost 5 bases to trimming and J lost 1 base, with 13 bases between them. Sequenced here: peripheral blood, sampled in a trial of Ad26.COV2.S vaccine versus placebo. The chain uses TRBV5-1 and TRBJ2-1; a possible D gene is TRBD1 (5 bases). The source is a person between 18 and 59 years old who received the Ad26.COV2.S COVID-19 vaccine or a placebo. CDR3 sequence reads: CASRGQGSSYNEQFF. The CDR3 DNA follows: TGCGCCAGCAGGGGTCAGGGTTCTTCCTACAATGAGCAGTTCTTC.